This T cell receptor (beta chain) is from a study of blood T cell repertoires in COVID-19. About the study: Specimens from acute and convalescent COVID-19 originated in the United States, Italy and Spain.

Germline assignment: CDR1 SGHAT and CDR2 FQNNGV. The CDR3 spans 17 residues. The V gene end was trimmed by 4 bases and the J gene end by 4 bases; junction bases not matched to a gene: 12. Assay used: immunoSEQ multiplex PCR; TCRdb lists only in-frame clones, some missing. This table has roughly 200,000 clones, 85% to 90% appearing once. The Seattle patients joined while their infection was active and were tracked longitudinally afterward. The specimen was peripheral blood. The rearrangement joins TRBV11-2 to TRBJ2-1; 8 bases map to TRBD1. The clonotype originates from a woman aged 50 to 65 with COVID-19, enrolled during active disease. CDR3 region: CASSYGQGPLPYNEQFF. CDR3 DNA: TGTGCCAGCAGCTACGGACAGGGACCCCTCCCGTACAATGAGCAGTTCTTC. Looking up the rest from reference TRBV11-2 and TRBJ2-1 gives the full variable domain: EAGVAQSPRYKIIEKRQSVAFWCNPISGHATLYWYQQILGQGPKLLIQFQNNGVVDDSQLPKDRFSAERLKGVDSTLKIQPAKLEDSAVYLCASSYGQGPLPYNEQFFGPGTRLTVL.